Presented here are 2 T cell receptor beta chains from one specimen sequenced in a study of shared clonotypes between healthy human individuals (dated by TCRdb to the early 2020s). Library construction relied on the immunoSEQ multiplex PCR assay. TCRdb limited this immuneACCESS table to in-frame rearrangements with V and J called. A share of clones is missing; checked studies link under half to unresolved V genes, and the rest is unexplained. This sample has about 980,000 clones in its table, and 76% of those were observed once. The ten largest clones take up approximately 1.5% of the sample. The sample was memory CD4+ T cells sorted from blood. The cell subset or site label of this sample denotes: CD45RA-negative fraction. Receptors originate from a man between 18 and 35 years old in good health.

This chain connects TRBV9 to TRBJ1-3; TRBD1 aligns across 7 bases. J gave up 0 bases and V 4 bases, and 7 bases lay outside the gene matches. CDR3 length: 16 residues. From germline, CDR1 is SGDLS and CDR2 YYNGEE. In nucleotides, the CDR3 is TGTGCCAGCAGCACCTTACAGGGGAGCTCTGGAAACACCATATATTTT. It yields the protein CASSTLQGSSGNTIYF.

As for this clone: Only one base separates this from a far larger clonotype, so it likely reflects a read error. The same CDR3 also results from other DNA sequences found in this sample. The chain uses TRBV29-1 and TRBJ2-1; TRBD1 might be the D (6 bases). Per the germline V gene, CDR1 is SQVTM and CDR2 is ANQGSEA. The length of the CDR3 is 11 residues. CDR3 protein: CSVGGNNEQFF. The CDR3 DNA follows: TGCAGTGTTGGGGGCAACAATGAGCAGTTCTTC.